A single sample gave rise to the 22 T cell receptor beta chains below, sequenced in a study of blood T cell repertoires in COVID-19. Assay: immunoSEQ multiplex PCR; the TCRdb copy retains only in-frame clones and omits some. The repertoire holds around 310,000 clones, about 90% seen once, with around 0.96% in the top ten. Sequencing used peripheral blood. The receptors originated from a woman aged 35 to 49 with COVID-19, enrolled during active disease.

This clone occurred once. The CDR3 region is CASSLEPGHYSNQPQHF. As DNA, the CDR3 is TGTGCCAGCAGCTTGGAACCCGGACATTATAGCAATCAGCCCCAGCATTTT. The V call is TRBV7-2, the J call TRBJ1-5; D is perhaps TRBD1 (5 bases). Germline V gene data show CDR1 as SGHTA and CDR2 as FQGNSA. The CDR3 consists of 17 residues. Trimming took off 3 bases at V and 0 bases at J, with 15 bases between the two ends.

This chain uses TRBV12-3 or TRBV12-4 with TRBJ2-5; D not certain. The CDR3 consists of 13 residues. Trimming shortened V by 3 bases and J by 5 bases, and 10 bases separated the two germline ends. CDR3 nucleotide sequence: TGTGCCAGCAGTTTCAATGACGGGGAGACCCAGTACTTC. Translation: CASSFNDGETQYF.

The chain couples TRBV29-1 to TRBJ1-2; no clear D gene. CDR1 is SQVTM and CDR2 is ANQGSEA in the germline V gene. The CDR3 totals 10 residues. The chain's CDR3 is CRVGSGGYTF. DNA for the CDR3: TGCAGGGTCGGGTCCGGTGGCTACACCTTC.

The gene calls are TRBV4-3 and TRBJ1-3, with unresolved D. Trimming stripped 0 bases from V and 0 bases from J, with 3 bases between. Germline CDR1 is LGHNA and CDR2 is YSLEER. The CDR3 extends over 14 amino acids. The CDR3 loop is CASSQDSSGNTIYF. The CDR3 coding sequence is TGCGCCAGCAGCCAAGACAGCTCTGGAAACACCATATATTTT.

This clone appeared once. The V gene is TRBV5-8, the J gene TRBJ1-6; the D is unclear. CDR3 length: 15 amino acids. V was cut by 0 bases and J by 7 bases, with 11 bases left in between. Germline CDR1 and CDR2: SGHTS and YDEGEE. Written as DNA, the CDR3 is TGTGCCAGCAGCTTGGTGTATGGCCGAAATTCACCCCTCCACTTT. Its protein is CASSLVYGRNSPLHF. The variable domain in full, with the rest retrieved from reference TRBV5-8 and TRBJ1-6, is EAGVTQSPTHLIKTRGQQATLRCSPISGHTSVYWYQQALGLGLQFLLWYDEGEERNRGNFPPRFSGRQFPNYSSELNVNALELEDSALYLCASSLVYGRNSPLHFGNGTRLTVT.

The chain recombines TRBV19 with TRBJ2-1; a possible D gene is TRBD1 (5 bases). Trimming shortened V by 3 bases and J by 4 bases, and 10 bases separated the two germline ends. Germline assignment: CDR1 LNHDA and CDR2 SQIVND (reference sequence). The CDR3 covers 14 residues. CDR3 coding DNA: TGTGCCAGTAGTATCTGGGGCAGTTACAATGAGCAGTTCTTC. Translating gives CASSIWGSYNEQFF.

The V and J genes are TRBV19 and TRBJ1-5, with D perhaps TRBD1 (5 bases). This CDR3 is 15 amino acids long. The germline CDR1 and CDR2 sequences are LNHDA and SQIVND (reference sequence). V was shortened by 2 bases and J by 3 bases, with 11 bases between the two germline ends. CDR3 sequence reads: CASSIRGGNNQPQHF. The CDR3 nucleotides are TGTGCCAGTAGTATACGGGGGGGGAACAATCAGCCCCAGCATTTT.

The chain uses TRBV5-1 and TRBJ2-7, with TRBD1 matching over 8 bases. V was pared by 2 bases and J by 5 bases, with 12 bases of the junction left unmatched. The germline V gene has CDR1 SGHRS and CDR2 YFSETQ. CDR3 length equals 16 residues. The CDR3 spells CASSLGQGSPRDEQYF. The CDR3 DNA reads TGCGCCAGCAGCTTAGGACAGGGATCCCCCCGGGACGAGCAGTACTTC.

J is TRBJ1-4 and V is TRBV29-1; 11 nucleotides line up with TRBD1. The V and J ends lost 6 bases and 7 bases, in that order; junction bases with no gene match: 7. This CDR3 has 14 residues. The germline CDR1 and CDR2 sequences are SQVTM and ANQGSEA. The chain's CDR3 is CSVSGTGGGEKLFF. In DNA, the CDR3 is TGCAGCGTATCCGGGACAGGGGGGGGTGAAAAACTGTTTTTT.

The rearrangement links TRBV18 to TRBJ1-1; 10 bases fit TRBD1. Germline CDR1 and CDR2: KGHSH and LQKENI. Germline trimming cut 3 bases from V and 5 bases from J; bases unmatched to any gene: 3. This CDR3 region has 14 residues. The chain's CDR3 is CASSPTGGETEAFF. The CDR3 DNA is TGTGCCAGCTCACCGACAGGGGGCGAAACTGAAGCTTTCTTT.

The CDR3 region has the DNA TGTGCCAGCAGTCAGACAGGGGCGCTCTATGGCTACACCTTC. Its translation is CASSQTGALYGYTF. The chain is built from TRBV6-2 or TRBV6-3 and TRBJ1-2; 8 bases map to TRBD1. Trimming removed 5 bases from V and 4 bases from J; junction bases left unmatched: 6. CDR3 length equals 14 residues. Germline V CDR1 and CDR2: MNHEY, SVGEGT.

The chain combines TRBV4-3 with TRBJ2-7; a possible D gene is TRBD1 (6 bases). Germline CDR1 reads LGHNA; CDR2 reads YSLEER. V lost 0 bases and J 1 base, leaving 13 bases between the germline ends. CDR3 length equals 16 residues. CDR3 coding DNA: TGCGCCAGCAGCCAAGAAGGAACAGGGTGGTCCTACGAGCAGTACTTC. Translation gives CASSQEGTGWSYEQYF.

CDR3 amino acids: CASSVAGGYNEQFF. The CDR3 DNA reads TGTGCCAGTAGTGTAGCGGGAGGCTACAATGAGCAGTTCTTC. V is TRBV19 and J is TRBJ2-1, with 10 bases identical to TRBD2. Germline V lookup: CDR1 LNHDA, CDR2 SQIVND (reference sequence). V lost 5 bases, J lost 3 bases, and 1 base stayed unmatched. This CDR3 spans 14 amino acids.

V usage is TRBV19 and J usage is TRBJ1-2; D is possibly TRBD1 (5 bases). The germline V and J ends were trimmed by 7 bases and 4 bases, with 13 bases remaining between them. The germline CDR1 and CDR2 sequences are LNHDA and SQIVND (reference sequence). The CDR3 is 13 residues long. CDR3 loop: CASTQGDGYGYTF. The DNA of the CDR3 is TGTGCCAGTACCCAGGGTGACGGCTATGGCTACACCTTC.

The CDR3 spells CASSYSRGFSYEQYF. As DNA, the CDR3 is TGTGCCAGCAGTTACTCGAGAGGGTTCTCCTACGAGCAGTACTTC. The chain uses TRBV6-5 and TRBJ2-7, with D maybe TRBD2 (5 bases). The CDR3 sequence is 15 residues long. Germline CDR1 MNHEY, CDR2 SVGAGI. Trimming stripped 0 bases from V and 0 bases from J, with 9 bases between.

This clone was detected only a few times. Other DNA variants within this sample encode the same CDR3. The gene calls are TRBV18 and TRBJ1-5, with 7 positions matching TRBD1. The CDR3 contains 14 residues. V was clipped by 3 bases and J by 1 base; unmatched bases: 0. Germline CDR1 reads KGHSH; CDR2 reads LQKENI. The CDR3 here is CASSPGQSNQPQHF. Here the CDR3 DNA reads TGTGCCAGCTCACCGGGACAGAGCAATCAGCCCCAGCATTTT.

The chain combines TRBV9 with TRBJ2-2; the D gene is possibly TRBD2 (5 bases). This CDR3 comprises 16 residues. The V gene's germline CDR1 is SGDLS and CDR2 YYNGEE. V lost 3 bases, J lost 0 bases, and 12 bases lay in between. This CDR3 is CASSERGLTNTGELFF. The CDR3 DNA sequence: TGTGCCAGCAGCGAAAGAGGACTCACGAACACCGGGGAGCTGTTTTTT.

This chain uses TRBV11-2 with TRBJ2-3; D gene ambiguous. Germline V CDR1 and CDR2: SGHAT, FQNNGV. The CDR3 runs to 12 residues. V lost 0 bases, J lost 6 bases, and 4 bases lay in between. The CDR3 spells CASSLESDTQYF. Written as DNA, the CDR3 is TGTGCCAGCAGCTTAGAGTCGGATACGCAGTATTTT. Looking up the rest from reference TRBV11-2 and TRBJ2-3 gives the full variable domain: EAGVAQSPRYKIIEKRQSVAFWCNPISGHATLYWYQQILGQGPKLLIQFQNNGVVDDSQLPKDRFSAERLKGVDSTLKIQPAKLEDSAVYLCASSLESDTQYFGPGTRLTVL.

The V call is TRBV6-2 or TRBV6-3, the J call TRBJ1-5; 9 bases fit TRBD1. Germline CDR1 MNHEY, CDR2 SVGEGT. The CDR3 covers 14 residues. V dropped 6 bases and J dropped 2; count of bases not matched to a gene: 2. CDR3 in amino acids: CASSRTGGNQPQHF. In nucleotides, the CDR3 is TGTGCCAGCAGCCGGACAGGGGGCAATCAGCCCCAGCATTTT.

The chain is built from TRBV29-1 and TRBJ1-1; TRBD1 is a possible D gene (5 bases). This CDR3 is 14 amino acids long. Germline CDR1 SQVTM, CDR2 ANQGSEA. V dropped 5 bases and J dropped 0 bases, with 13 bases sitting between them. CDR3 residues: CSVTKTVMNTEAFF. CDR3 coding DNA: TGCAGCGTTACCAAGACAGTTATGAACACTGAAGCTTTCTTT. The variable domain in full, completed from reference TRBV29-1 and TRBJ1-1, reads SAVISQKPSRDICQRGTSLTIQCQVDSQVTMMFWYRQQPGQSLTLIATANQGSEATYESGFVIDKFPISRPNLTFSTLTVSNMSPEDSSIYLCSVTKTVMNTEAFFGQGTRLTVV.

The J gene is TRBJ2-3, the V gene TRBV5-6, with D possibly matching TRBD2 (5 bases). This CDR3 is 18 amino acids long. Per the germline V gene, CDR1 is SGHDT and CDR2 is YYEEEE. Trimming left V 3 bases short and J 1 base short, with 21 bases between. CDR3 protein: CASSSEGGYGERTDTQYF. The DNA of the CDR3 is TGTGCCAGCAGCTCAGAAGGTGGTTACGGGGAGCGCACAGATACGCAGTATTTT.

This chain connects TRBV30 to TRBJ2-1; D not certain. This CDR3 contains 13 residues. CDR1 is GTSNPN and CDR2 is SVGIG in the germline V gene (reference sequence). V was shortened by 7 bases and J by 6 bases, with 16 bases between the two germline ends. CDR3 sequence: CAYTRGPINEQFF. DNA for the CDR3: TGTGCCTATACCCGTGGCCCGATCAATGAGCAGTTCTTC.